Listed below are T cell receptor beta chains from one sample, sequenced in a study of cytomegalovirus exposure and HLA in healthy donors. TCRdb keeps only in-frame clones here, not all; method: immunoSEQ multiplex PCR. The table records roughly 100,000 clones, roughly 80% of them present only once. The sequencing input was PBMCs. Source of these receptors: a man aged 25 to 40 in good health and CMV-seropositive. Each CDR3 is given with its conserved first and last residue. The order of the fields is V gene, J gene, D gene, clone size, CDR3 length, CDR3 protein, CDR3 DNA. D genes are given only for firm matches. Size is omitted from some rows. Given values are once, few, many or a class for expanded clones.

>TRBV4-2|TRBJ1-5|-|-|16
CASSQDPRARNQPQHF
TGTGCCAGCAGCCAAGATCCCAGGGCCCGAAATCAGCCCCAGCATTTT
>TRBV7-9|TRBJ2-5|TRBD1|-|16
CASSLGDRGREETQYF
TGTGCCAGCAGCTTAGGGGACAGGGGGCGCGAAGAGACCCAGTACTTC
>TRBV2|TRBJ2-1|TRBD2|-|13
CASPPGGAHEQFF
TGTGCCAGCCCTCCGGGGGGGGCCCATGAGCAGTTCTTC
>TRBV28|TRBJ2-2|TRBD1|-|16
CASSGGTGANTGELFF
TGTGCCAGCAGTGGGGGGACAGGGGCGAACACCGGGGAGCTGTTTTTT
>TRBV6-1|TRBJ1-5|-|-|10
CASSEQPQHF
TGTGCCAGCAGCGAGCAGCCCCAGCATTTT
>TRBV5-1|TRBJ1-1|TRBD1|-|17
CASSLQDRGLLGTEAFF
TGCGCCAGCAGCTTGCAGGACAGGGGGCTGTTGGGGACTGAAGCTTTCTTT
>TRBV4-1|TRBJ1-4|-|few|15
CASSQDGLRNEKLFF
TGCGCCAGCAGCCAAGATGGGCTAAGGAATGAAAAACTGTTTTTT
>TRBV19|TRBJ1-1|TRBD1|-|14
CASTWGQPNTEAFF
TGTGCCAGTACCTGGGGACAGCCGAACACTGAAGCTTTCTTT
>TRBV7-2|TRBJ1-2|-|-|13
CASAVRGAGGYTF
TGTGCCAGCGCTGTCCGGGGGGCGGGTGGCTACACCTTC
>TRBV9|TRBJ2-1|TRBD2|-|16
CASSVATSAVYNEQFF
TGTGCCAGCAGCGTAGCTACTAGCGCGGTTTACAATGAGCAGTTCTTC
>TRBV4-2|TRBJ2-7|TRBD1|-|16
CASSQDGTGDPYEQYF
TGTGCCAGCAGCCAAGATGGGACAGGGGACCCCTACGAGCAGTACTTC
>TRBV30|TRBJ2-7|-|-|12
CAWSPSSYEQYF
TGTGCCTGGAGTCCGTCCTCCTACGAGCAGTACTTC
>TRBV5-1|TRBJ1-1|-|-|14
CASRQDSMNTEAFF
TGCGCCAGCAGACAGGACAGCATGAACACTGAAGCTTTCTTT
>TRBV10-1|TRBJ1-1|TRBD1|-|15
CASIGTEPLNTEAFF
TGCGCCAGCATTGGGACAGAGCCCTTGAACACTGAAGCTTTCTTT
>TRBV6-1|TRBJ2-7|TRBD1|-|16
CASSEAQGQGSYEQYF
TGTGCCAGCAGTGAAGCGCAGGGACAGGGGTCGTACGAGCAGTACTTC
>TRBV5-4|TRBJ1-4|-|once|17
CASSGGKPTGADEKLFF
TGTGCCAGCAGCGGAGGAAAGCCAACTGGAGCGGATGAAAAACTGTTTTTT
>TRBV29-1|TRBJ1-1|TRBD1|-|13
CSRGQGLSVGAFF
TGCAGCAGGGGACAGGGTCTGTCTGTGGGAGCTTTCTTT
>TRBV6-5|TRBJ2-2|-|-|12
CASRFDTGELFF
TGTGCCAGCAGGTTCGACACCGGGGAGCTGTTTTTT
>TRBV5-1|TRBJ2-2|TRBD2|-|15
CASSLSTSGAGELFF
TGCGCCAGCAGCTTGTCTACTAGCGGGGCGGGGGAGCTGTTTTTT
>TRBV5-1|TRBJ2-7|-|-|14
CASSEAGSGYEQYF
TGCGCCAGCAGCGAGGCAGGGTCCGGTTACGAGCAGTACTTC
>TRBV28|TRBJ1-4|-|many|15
CASSLAATPNEKLFF
TGTGCCAGCAGTTTGGCGGCGACGCCGAATGAAAAACTGTTTTTT
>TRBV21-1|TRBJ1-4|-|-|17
CASSRAPPYATNEKLFF
TGTGCCAGCAGCCGCGCTCCTCCCTATGCAACTAATGAAAAACTGTTTTTT
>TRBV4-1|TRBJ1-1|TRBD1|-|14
CASSQGTGPTEAFF
TGCGCCAGCAGCCAGGGGACAGGGCCCACTGAAGCTTTCTTT
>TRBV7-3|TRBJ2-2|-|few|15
CASSFGTPNTGELFF
TGTGCCAGCAGCTTCGGGACACCGAACACCGGGGAGCTGTTTTTT
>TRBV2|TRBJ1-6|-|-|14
CASSLDSDNSPLHF
TGTGCCAGCAGTTTGGACAGCGATAATTCACCCCTCCACTTT
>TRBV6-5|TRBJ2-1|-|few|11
CASGGEGEQFF
TGTGCCAGCGGAGGGGAAGGAGAGCAGTTCTTC
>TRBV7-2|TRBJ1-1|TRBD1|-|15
CASIGRWGQTFEAFF
TGTGCCAGCATCGGAAGGTGGGGACAGACCTTTGAAGCTTTCTTT
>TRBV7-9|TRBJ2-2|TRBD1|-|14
CASSARTGTGELFF
TGTGCCAGCAGCGCAAGGACAGGTACCGGGGAGCTGTTTTTT
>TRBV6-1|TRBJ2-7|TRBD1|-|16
CASSEGVGTGGFEQYF
TGTGCCAGCAGTGAAGGGGTGGGGACAGGGGGCTTCGAGCAGTACTTC
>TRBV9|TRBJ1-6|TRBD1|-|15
CASSPRTGYNSPLHF
TGTGCCAGCAGCCCGAGGACAGGCTATAATTCACCCCTCCACTTT
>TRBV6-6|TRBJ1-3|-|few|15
CASSYSGPSGNTIYF
TGTGCCAGCAGTTACTCTGGGCCCTCTGGAAACACCATATATTTT
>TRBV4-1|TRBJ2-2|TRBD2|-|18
CASSQGVTSGGITGELFF
TGCGCCAGCAGCCAAGGAGTGACTAGCGGGGGCATCACCGGGGAGCTGTTTTTT
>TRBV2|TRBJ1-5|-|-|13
CASTGQVNQPQHF
TGTGCCAGTACTGGTCAAGTGAATCAGCCCCAGCATTTT
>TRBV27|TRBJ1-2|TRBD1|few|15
CASSFSGTGPWGYTF
TGTGCCAGCAGTTTTTCCGGGACAGGGCCCTGGGGCTACACCTTC
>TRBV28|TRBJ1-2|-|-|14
CASSSGQLYWGYTF
TGTGCCAGCAGTTCAGGACAGTTGTACTGGGGCTACACCTTC
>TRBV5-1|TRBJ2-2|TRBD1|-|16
CASSNRDRGRHGELFF
TGCGCCAGCAGCAACCGGGACAGGGGGCGACACGGGGAGCTGTTTTTT
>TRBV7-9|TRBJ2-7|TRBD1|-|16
CASSLNPGQATYEQYF
TGTGCCAGCAGCTTAAACCCGGGACAGGCCACCTACGAGCAGTACTTC
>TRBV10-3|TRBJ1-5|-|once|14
CAIREGGGNQPQHF
TGTGCCATCAGAGAGGGGGGGGGCAATCAGCCCCAGCATTTT
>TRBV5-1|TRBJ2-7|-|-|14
CASSPMTQVDEQYF
TGCGCCAGCAGCCCCATGACACAGGTGGACGAGCAGTACTTC
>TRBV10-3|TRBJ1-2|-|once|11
CAISAGVGYTF
TGTGCCATCAGTGCCGGGGTTGGCTACACCTTC
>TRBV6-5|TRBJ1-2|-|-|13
CASRDRTNYGYTF
TGTGCCAGCAGGGACAGAACTAACTATGGCTACACCTTC
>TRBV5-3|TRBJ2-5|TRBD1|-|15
CARSLRRGMRETQYF
TGTGCCAGAAGCTTACGCAGGGGGATGAGGGAGACCCAGTACTTC
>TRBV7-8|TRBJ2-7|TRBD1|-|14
CASSLTDRGLEQYF
TGTGCCAGCAGCTTGACAGACAGGGGGCTCGAGCAGTACTTC
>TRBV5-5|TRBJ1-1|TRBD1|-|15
CASSRTGGRDTEAFF
TGTGCCAGCAGCCGGACAGGGGGTCGGGACACTGAAGCTTTCTTT
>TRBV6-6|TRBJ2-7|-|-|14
CASRVEGGPYEQYF
TGTGCCAGCAGAGTTGAAGGAGGCCCCTACGAGCAGTACTTC
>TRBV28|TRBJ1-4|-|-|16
CASITAARGGNEKLFF
TGTGCCAGCATCACCGCGGCTAGGGGAGGTAATGAAAAACTGTTTTTT
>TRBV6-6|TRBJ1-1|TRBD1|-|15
CASSPGQGLNTEAFF
TGTGCCAGCAGCCCCGGACAGGGCCTGAACACTGAAGCTTTCTTT
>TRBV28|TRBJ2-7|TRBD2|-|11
CAAGGTYEQYF
TGTGCGGCGGGGGGCACCTACGAGCAGTACTTC
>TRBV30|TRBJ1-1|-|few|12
CAWSHSNTEAFF
TGTGCCTGGAGTCATTCGAACACTGAAGCTTTCTTT
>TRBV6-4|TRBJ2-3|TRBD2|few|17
CASSDSGTSGGADTQYF
TGTGCCAGCAGTGACTCCGGGACTAGCGGGGGGGCAGATACGCAGTATTTT
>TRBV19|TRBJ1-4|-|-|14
CASSTGSGGEKLFF
TGTGCCAGTAGCACAGGGAGTGGAGGTGAAAAACTGTTTTTT
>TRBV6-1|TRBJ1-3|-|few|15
CASRTKTDSGNTIYF
TGTGCCAGCAGGACCAAGACAGACTCTGGAAACACCATATATTTT
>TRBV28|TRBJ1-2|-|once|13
CASSSGTTYGYTF
TGTGCCAGCAGTTCCGGGACAACCTATGGCTACACCTTC
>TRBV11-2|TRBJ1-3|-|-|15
CASSFTGTGGNTIYF
TGTGCCAGCAGCTTCACAGGGACGGGAGGAAACACCATATATTTT